This T cell receptor beta chain was identified in a study of blood T cell repertoires in COVID-19. The assay was immunoSEQ multiplex PCR, and TCRdb's table has in-frame clones only and misses some. The sample shows about 68,000 clones, 65% to 90% of them seen only once. With V trimmed by 3 bases and J by 5 bases, 8 bases remained unmatched. The CDR3 sequence is 15 residues long. Germline V lookup: CDR1 KGHDR, CDR2 SFDVKD. The chain joins TRBV24-1 to TRBJ2-5; TRBD1 matches at 7 bases. The clonotype comes from a man in his fifties or sixties with acute or convalescent COVID-19. Material for sequencing was peripheral blood. The CDR3 DNA is TGTGCCACCAGTGATCCTCGACAGGGAGCGGAGACCCAGTACTTC. Residues: CATSDPRQGAETQYF.